A selection of T cell receptor beta chains follows, all from one sample in a study of a mutant IDH1 vaccine in newly diagnosed glioma. Profiling relied on immunoSEQ multiplex PCR, and the TCRdb table lists in-frame clones only, not all of them. The table shows more than 50,000 clones, with 65% to 90% occurring only once. The sequenced sample was PBMCs, obtained from a glioma patient treated with radiotherapy, temozolomide or both. The receptors were gathered from a man younger than 40 with glioma. Each CDR3 is given with its conserved first and last residue. The order of the fields is D gene, V gene, clone size, J gene, CDR3 DNA, CDR3 protein. The D gene is left open where the match is weak. Clone size appears in some rows only: once, few, many, or a class for an expanded clone.

>TRBD1|TRBV2|NA|TRBJ2-7
TGTGCCAGCAGTCAGACAGGGAGCTCCTACGAGCAGTACTTC
CASSQTGSSYEQYF
>NA|TRBV29-1|NA|TRBJ2-2
TGCAGCGTAAGGACAGCTACCGGGGAGCTGTTTTTT
CSVRTATGELFF
>NA|TRBV10-3|once|TRBJ1-1
TGTGCCAGCAGTGAAACGGAGAACACTGAAGCTTTCTTT
CASSETENTEAFF
>TRBD1|TRBV5-1|NA|TRBJ2-1
TGCGCCAGCAGCTTATACAGGGGTGAGCAGTTCTTC
CASSLYRGEQFF
>NA|TRBV6-1|NA|TRBJ1-3
TGTGCCAGCAGTGGGGGACGGCTGAAAAAAGCTGGAAACACCATATATTTT
CASSGGRLKKAGNTIYF
>TRBD1|TRBV6-6|NA|TRBJ2-7
TGTGCCAGCAGCCACGGACAGGCTCCCTACGAGCAGTACTTC
CASSHGQAPYEQYF
>NA|TRBV25-1|NA|TRBJ2-3
TGTGCCAGCAGTTTACAGGGATGGACGCAGTATTTT
CASSLQGWTQYF
>NA|TRBV7-6|NA|TRBJ1-1
TGTGCCAGCAGCCCGCCGGCTGGAAACACTGAAGCTTTCTTT
CASSPPAGNTEAFF
>NA|TRBV19|NA|TRBJ2-3
TGTGCCAGTAGTATAGGACTCCTGAACCGGGGCACGGCGGGAGATACGCAGTATTTT
CASSIGLLNRGTAGDTQYF
>NA|TRBV7-9|NA|TRBJ1-1
TGTGCCAGCAGCCCGGGACCCCAAGTTGGCACTGAAGCTTTCTTT
CASSPGPQVGTEAFF
>NA|TRBV4-2|once|TRBJ1-3
TGTGCCAGCAGCCAAGATCTACAATCAGGCTACTCTGGAAACACCATATATTTT
CASSQDLQSGYSGNTIYF
>NA|TRBV5-6|NA|TRBJ1-5
TGTGCCAGCAGCTTGTGGGAGGGGCAGGGACAGCCCCAGCATTTT
CASSLWEGQGQPQHF
>NA|TRBV4-1|NA|TRBJ1-4
TGCGCCAGCAGCCAAGATACAGGGTGGGCAACTAATGAAAAACTGTTTTTT
CASSQDTGWATNEKLFF
>NA|TRBV6-1|NA|TRBJ1-5
TGTGCCAGCATGAAATCCGGGGGGGGTCAGCCCCAGCATTTT
CASMKSGGGQPQHF
>NA|TRBV19|NA|TRBJ1-4
TGTGCCAGTAGTAGACAGTCCTCATCAACTAATGAAAAACTGTTTTTT
CASSRQSSSTNEKLFF
>TRBD1|TRBV5-8|NA|TRBJ2-7
TGTGCCAGCAGTCCCGGGACAGATCAATCCTACGAGCAGTACTTC
CASSPGTDQSYEQYF
>TRBD1|TRBV5-1|NA|TRBJ1-2
TGCGCCAGCAGCTTGACAGGGGACTATGGCTACACCTTC
CASSLTGDYGYTF
>NA|TRBV5-1|NA|TRBJ1-1
TGCGCCAGCAGCTTGAAGGCAGGCCGGGGAGACACTGAAGCTTTCTTT
CASSLKAGRGDTEAFF
>NA|TRBV7-8|NA|TRBJ1-5
TGTGCCAGCAGCCGAACTCGGGACCCCGGGGATCAGCCCCAGCATTTT
CASSRTRDPGDQPQHF
>NA|TRBV30|NA|TRBJ2-3
TGTGCCTGGAGCCTCCGGACAGATACGCAGTATTTT
CAWSLRTDTQYF
>NA|TRBV27|NA|TRBJ1-5
TGTGCCAGCAGTTTAACACAGGGCAATCAGCCCCAGCATTTT
CASSLTQGNQPQHF
>TRBD2|TRBV19|few|TRBJ2-7
TGTGCCAGTAGTCCTCGGGGAGGGTCTTATTACGAGCAGTACTTC
CASSPRGGSYYEQYF
>NA|TRBV28|NA|TRBJ2-7
TGTGCCAGCAGTTTAAGGAACGAGCAGTACTTC
CASSLRNEQYF
>TRBD1|TRBV11-2|once|TRBJ2-1
TGTGCCAGCAGCTTAGTGGGACAGGGGACCTACAATGAGCAGTTCTTC
CASSLVGQGTYNEQFF